Listed here are 17 T cell receptor beta chains from one sample, sequenced in a study of cytomegalovirus exposure and HLA in healthy donors (dated by TCRdb to about 2017). The method was the immunoSEQ multiplex PCR assay. TCRdb re-hosts the immuneACCESS table, in-frame sequences only. Its copies lack some clones; in the studies checked, an unresolved V gene accounts for under half of them, and the cause for the rest is not known. This sample comprises 250,000 or so clones, around 87% of them detected only once. The ten largest account for roughly 0.4% of the sample. Sequencing input: PBMCs. These receptors came from a woman under 30 in good health and CMV-seronegative.

This clone came up a few times. The rearrangement links TRBV29-1 to TRBJ1-2; TRBD1 agrees at 7 bases. The J segment lost 7 bases and the V segment lost 4 bases, leaving 0 bases of the junction unmatched. CDR3 length equals 10 residues. Germline lookup yields CDR1 SQVTM and CDR2 ANQGSEA. The CDR3: CSVGQGGYTF. The DNA for the CDR3 is TGCAGCGTTGGACAGGGTGGCTACACCTTC. Complete variable domain (other parts from reference TRBV29-1 and TRBJ1-2): SAVISQKPSRDICQRGTSLTIQCQVDSQVTMMFWYRQQPGQSLTLIATANQGSEATYESGFVIDKFPISRPNLTFSTLTVSNMSPEDSSIYLCSVGQGGYTFGSGTRLTVV.

The chain combines TRBV5-1 with TRBJ1-4; 7 bases are shared with TRBD1. The germline V gene has CDR1 SGHRS and CDR2 YFSETQ. Trimming removed 5 bases from V and 8 bases from J; junction bases left unmatched: 12. The CDR3 has 15 residues. DNA for the CDR3: TGCGCCAGCAGGGGCGACGCAGGGGGTTCGGAAAAACTGTTTTTT. This translates into CASRGDAGGSEKLFF.

J is TRBJ2-1 and V is TRBV4-1, with a weak D call TRBD2 (5 bases). This CDR3 is built from 13 residues. V gave up 1 base and J gave up 14 bases, with 15 bases separating them. Germline V CDR1 and CDR2: MGHRA, YSYEKL. Here the CDR3 DNA reads TGCGCCAGCAGCCAAGTTTTAGCGATCCAGGAGTTCTTC. Protein product: CASSQVLAIQEFF.

Details on this clone: One junction end does not reproduce the germline sequence, and a read error may be involved. The chain combines TRBV7-7 with TRBJ1-2; D is ambiguous. Germline V gives CDR1 SSHAT, CDR2 FNYEAQ (reference sequence). The CDR3 covers 15 residues. The CDR3 nucleotides read TGTGCTAGCAGCCCAATGCTTCAGAATAACTATGGCTACACCTTC. Encoded protein: CASSPMLQNNYGYTF. Looking up the rest from reference TRBV7-7 and TRBJ1-2 gives the full variable domain: GAGVSQSPRYKVTKRGQDVTLRCDPISSHATLYWYQQALGQGPEFLTYFNYEAQPDKSGLPSDRFSAERPEGSISTLTIQRTEQRDSAMYRCASSPMLQNNYGYTFGSGTRLTVV.

This clone was seen only once. The J gene is TRBJ1-5, the V gene TRBV27, with TRBD1 matching 7 bases. Germline V gene lookup returns CDR1 MNHEY and CDR2 SMNVEV (reference sequence). The CDR3 spans 15 residues. This chain's CDR3 is CATGRVDRINQPQHF. CDR3 DNA: TGTGCGACAGGGCGGGTCGACCGAATAAATCAGCCCCAGCATTTT.

The chain combines TRBV4-2 with TRBJ2-3; 12 bases map to TRBD2. This CDR3 is 16 amino acids long. J was trimmed by 5 bases and V by 0 bases; bases with no gene match: 3. Germline V gene sequence: CDR1 LGHNA, CDR2 YNFKEQ. CDR3 sequence reads: CASSQDLAGGLDTQYF. The DNA of the CDR3 is TGTGCCAGCAGCCAAGATCTAGCGGGGGGGCTAGATACGCAGTATTTT.

V usage is TRBV5-5 and J usage is TRBJ1-1; weak D call: TRBD1 (5 bases). Looked up from germline, CDR1 is SGHKS and CDR2 is YYEKEE (reference sequence). The CDR3 runs 15 residues. V lost 5 bases to trimming and J lost 1 base, with 15 bases between them. The CDR3 DNA reads as TGTGCCAGCAGTCAGCGCCCGACAGAGAACACTGAAGCTTTCTTT. It is translated as CASSQRPTENTEAFF. Supplemented by reference TRBV5-5 and TRBJ1-1, the full variable domain reads DAGVTQSPTHLIKTRGQQVTLRCSPISGHKSVSWYQQVLGQGPQFIFQYYEKEERGRGNFPDRFSARQFPNYSSELNVNALLLGDSALYLCASSQRPTENTEAFFGQGTRLTVV.

V is TRBV5-4 and J is TRBJ2-5; D gene unclear. This CDR3 comprises 13 residues. V was shortened by 6 bases and J by 5 bases, with 14 bases between the two germline ends. Per germline, CDR1 SGHNT and CDR2 YYREEE (reference sequence). CDR3 region: CASTEWARETQYF. The DNA for the CDR3 is TGTGCCAGCACCGAGTGGGCCCGGGAGACCCAGTACTTC.

The count of this clone is one. CDR3 in amino acids: CASSYTGTGFFTF. CDR3 nucleotides: TGTGCCAGCAGCTATACCGGGACAGGATTTTTCACCTTC. The J gene is TRBJ1-2, the V gene TRBV13, with 8 bases identical to TRBD1. This CDR3 has 13 residues. Germline CDR1 PRHDT, CDR2 FYEKMQ (reference sequence). Trimming removed 4 bases from V and 13 bases from J; junction bases left unmatched: 11.

The V gene is TRBV29-1, the J gene TRBJ2-1; tentatively, D is TRBD2 (6 bases). The V end was cut by 2 bases, the J end by 0 bases, with 8 bases between. The CDR3 runs to 14 residues. Germline assignment: CDR1 SQVTM and CDR2 ANQGSEA. The CDR3 loop reads CSVEPGSSYNEQFF. CDR3 in DNA: TGCAGCGTTGAACCCGGGAGCTCCTACAATGAGCAGTTCTTC.

There are a few counts of this clone. The V call is TRBV5-1, the J call TRBJ1-2; the match to TRBD1 covers 8 bases. The CDR3 is made up of 15 amino acids. Germline CDR1 is SGHRS and CDR2 is YFSETQ. Trimming cost V 4 bases and J 0 bases; bases outside gene matches: 5. This CDR3 is CASSVDRGPNYGYTF. The CDR3, as DNA: TGCGCCAGCAGCGTAGACAGGGGCCCTAACTATGGCTACACCTTC.

This clone was seen just once. V and J are TRBV7-2 and TRBJ1-5, with a possible D match to TRBD1 (5 bases). Germline V gene lookup returns CDR1 SGHTA and CDR2 FQGNSA. CDR3 size: 15 residues. V lost 1 base to trimming and J lost 5 bases, with 12 bases between them. In DNA form, the CDR3 reads TGTGCCAGCAGCTTAGTAGGAGGGGTTGATCAGCCCCAGCATTTT. Translated: CASSLVGGVDQPQHF.

This clone was seen a few times. Written as DNA, the CDR3 is TGTGCCAGCAGCCTCGGACTAGCGGGGGGGCTTTGGACAGATACGCAGTATTTT. Encoded protein: CASSLGLAGGLWTDTQYF. This chain joins TRBV2 and TRBJ2-3; 15 nucleotides align to TRBD2. CDR3 size: 18 residues. V was clipped by 6 bases and J by 3 bases; unmatched bases: 10. CDR1 and CDR2 from the germline V gene are SNHLY and FYNNEI.

This chain links TRBV28 with TRBJ2-3, with TRBD1 matching 9 bases. The trim removed 5 bases at V and 11 bases at J, leaving 11 bases unmatched. The CDR3 is 14 residues long. Germline V lookup: CDR1 MDHEN, CDR2 SYDVKM. The CDR3 sequence: CASSTHTTGGGQYF. DNA for the CDR3: TGTGCCAGCAGTACCCATACCACAGGGGGCGGGCAGTATTTT. Using reference TRBV28 and TRBJ2-3 for the parts outside the CDR3, the full variable domain is DVKVTQSSRYLVKRTGEKVFLECVQDMDHENMFWYRQDPGLGLRLIYFSYDVKMKEKGDIPEGYSVSREKKERFSLILESASTNQTSMYLCASSTHTTGGGQYFGPGTRLTVL.

The chain combines TRBV6-5 with TRBJ1-2; 11 positions agree with TRBD1. The germline V gene encodes CDR1 MNHEY and CDR2 SVGAGI. Trimming took 4 bases from V and 6 from J; bases not matched to a gene: 1. CDR3 size: 13 residues. The DNA of the CDR3 is TGTGCCAGCAGTTCGGACAGGGGGCATGGCTACACCTTC. It specifies CASSSDRGHGYTF.

Only one count was recorded for this clone. The rearrangement links TRBV7-6 to TRBJ1-3; D may be TRBD1 (5 bases). Trimming took off 5 bases at V and 9 bases at J, with 11 bases between the two ends. This CDR3 spans 12 amino acids. Germline CDR1 and CDR2: SGHVS and FNYEAQ. The CDR3 loop reads CASSVRAGTIYF. In DNA form, the CDR3 reads TGTGCCAGCAGCGTCAGGGCCGGCACCATATATTTT.

The chain recombines TRBV9 with TRBJ2-3; 8 bases align to TRBD2. The V gene's germline CDR1 is SGDLS and CDR2 YYNGEE. Trimming at V came to 0 bases and at J to 5 bases, leaving 5 bases not matched to a gene. The CDR3 length is 15 residues. The CDR3 DNA follows: TGTGCCAGCAGCGTAGAGATCCTAGCGGGAGATACGCAGTATTTT. Its protein is CASSVEILAGDTQYF.